This T cell receptor (beta chain) was sequenced in a study of blood T cell repertoires in COVID-19. Study-level information: Collection of acute and convalescent COVID-19 samples took place in the United States, Italy and Spain. T cells, B-cell-depleted T cells, or PBMCs supplied cDNA or gDNA.

The CDR3 runs to 14 residues. V lost 5 bases and J lost 4, with 15 bases in between. Germline CDR1 and CDR2: MDHEN and SYDVKM. Authors' methods: Nucleated cell number was recorded as an estimate derived from reference gene primer amplification. TCRdb's copy holds only in-frame clones and misses some; the assay was immunoSEQ multiplex PCR. The DNA gave D and trimming, while V, J and clone size come from that table. Counted here are approximately 45,000 clones, around nine tenths occurring once; the ten biggest clones make up around 5%. Material: peripheral blood. This chain links TRBV28 with TRBJ2-7, with unresolved D. This TCR came from a man aged 65 to 79 with acute or convalescent COVID-19. The CDR3 region is CASSQTGFSYEQYF. The CDR3 bases are TGTGCCAGCAGTCAGACCGGGTTTTCGTACGAGCAGTACTTC.